This T cell receptor (beta chain) is drawn from a study of blood T cell repertoires in COVID-19. Overall study: COVID-19 samples collected from the United States, Italy and Spain covered acute and convalescent phases.

This clone was observed once. Cohort 3 recovered donors had two negative PCRs, clearance, or symptom resolution. The table came from immunoSEQ multiplex PCR; TCRdb's copy has only in-frame clones and leaves some out. The table shows 250,000 or so clones, with around 82% occurring only once. V dropped 3 bases and J dropped 6 bases, with 9 bases sitting between them. The CDR3 runs 12 residues. Germline CDR1 and CDR2: GTSNPN and SVGIG (reference sequence). The sequenced material came from PBMCs or T cells enriched from blood (not recorded which). This chain links TRBV30 with TRBJ1-5; TRBD1 might be the D (6 bases). The source is a man aged 45 to 65 who had recovered from COVID-19. CDR3 sequence reads: CAWSRGVQPQHF. CDR3 nucleotide sequence: TGTGCCTGGAGCAGGGGTGTTCAGCCCCAGCATTTT.